This entry lists 14 T cell receptor beta chains sequenced from one sample in a study of blood T cell repertoires in COVID-19. Here immunoSEQ multiplex PCR was the method, and the copy in TCRdb shows in-frame clones only, minus some. The table includes 150,000 to 200,000 clones, roughly 84% detected once. Specimen: peripheral blood. The receptors here all came from an older woman with acute or convalescent COVID-19.

This rearrangement joins TRBV28 to TRBJ1-4; possibly TRBD1 for D (6 bases). Trimming stripped 4 bases from V and 2 bases from J, with 11 bases between. This CDR3 region has 15 residues. The germline V gene encodes CDR1 MDHEN and CDR2 SYDVKM. The CDR3 loop is CASSYGQITNEKLFF. The CDR3 DNA reads as TGTGCCAGCAGTTATGGACAGATCACTAATGAAAAACTGTTTTTT.

This sequence joins TRBV10-3 and TRBJ1-5; 7 bases align to TRBD1. Germline values: CDR1 ENHRY, CDR2 SYGVKD. The junction had 7 bases not matched to a gene; V was cut back by 5 bases and J by 6 bases. The CDR3 runs 14 residues. The CDR3 loop reads CAISTGEAGQPQHF. CDR3 nucleotides: TGTGCCATCAGTACAGGGGAAGCGGGTCAGCCCCAGCATTTT.

This chain uses TRBV7-2 with TRBJ2-7; TRBD2 is a possible D gene (7 bases). Germline V gene data show CDR1 as SGHTA and CDR2 as FQGNSA. The CDR3 has 16 residues. Trimming took 2 bases from V and 2 from J, leaving 16 bases between them. The CDR3 sequence: CASSLNIRGAPYEQYF. The CDR3, as DNA: TGTGCCAGCAGCTTAAATATCCGGGGGGCCCCCTACGAGCAGTACTTC.

In its sample, this clone was seen once. The chain is built from TRBV7-6 and TRBJ2-3; TRBD1 aligns across 8 bases. V lost 5 bases and J lost 14; bases outside the gene matches: 12. Germline V gives CDR1 SGHVS, CDR2 FNYEAQ. CDR3 length: 13 amino acids. The CDR3 here is CASSQTGGTGGYF. CDR3 nucleotide sequence: TGTGCCAGCAGCCAAACTGGGGGGACAGGCGGGTATTTT.

V is TRBV29-1 and J is TRBJ2-3; 15 nucleotides agree with TRBD2. V gave up 7 bases and J gave up 2 bases; unmatched junction bases: 7. The germline V gene encodes CDR1 SQVTM and CDR2 ANQGSEA. The CDR3 extends over 16 amino acids. The chain's CDR3 is CSARGLAGGYTDTQYF. In DNA, the CDR3 is TGCAGCGCCCGAGGACTAGCGGGGGGGTACACAGATACGCAGTATTTT.

This clone came up once. This chain connects TRBV21-1 to TRBJ1-2; the table names TRBD1, a call not compared with the DNA. TRBV21-1 is a recognized pseudogene. CDR3 size: 15 residues. CDR3 residues: CASSIRDRVFSGYTF. CDR3 sequence (DNA): TGTGCCAGCAGCATCCGGGACAGGGTATTCTCTGGCTACACCTTC.

The V gene is TRBV5-4, the J gene TRBJ2-1; 7 nucleotides agree with TRBD2. Germline CDR1 reads SGHNT; CDR2 reads YYREEE (reference sequence). The length of the CDR3 is 17 residues. V lost 0 bases, J lost 0 bases, and 6 bases stayed unmatched. CDR3 DNA sequence: TGTGCCAGCAGCTTGGCTCCGGGACTAAGCTCCTACAATGAGCAGTTCTTC. Translated: CASSLAPGLSSYNEQFF.

This sequence joins TRBV3-1 (or the pseudogene TRBV3-2) and TRBJ2-7; 15 bases are a match to TRBD2. Germline V lookup: CDR1 LGHDT, CDR2 YNNKEL (reference sequence). Unmatched junction bases numbered 9, after V lost 4 bases and J lost 5 bases. This CDR3 has 17 amino acids. CDR3 nucleotides: TGTGCCAGCAGCCGAAACACGGGGACTAGCGGGGGGCACGAGCAGTACTTC. Translated: CASSRNTGTSGGHEQYF.

This clone has a handful of counts. The chain has TRBV2 and TRBJ1-6; 11 nucleotides line up with TRBD1. The V segment lost 6 bases and the J segment 8 bases; nucleotides outside the gene matches: 3. Germline V lookup: CDR1 SNHLY, CDR2 FYNNEI. The CDR3 is made up of 14 amino acids. This chain's CDR3 is CASSGQGADSPLHF. The DNA for the CDR3 is TGTGCCAGCAGCGGACAGGGGGCTGATTCACCCCTCCACTTT.

The J gene is TRBJ2-2, the V gene TRBV29-1, with 14 positions matching TRBD2. The germline V gene encodes CDR1 SQVTM and CDR2 ANQGSEA. This CDR3 spans 14 amino acids. V lost 5 bases and J lost 7; bases outside the gene matches: 3. In nucleotides, the CDR3 is TGCAGCGTTACGGGACTAGCGGGGGTCGGGGAGCTGTTTTTT. Translated: CSVTGLAGVGELFF.

This clone was seen only once. The chain links TRBV9 to TRBJ1-2; D call uncertain. The CDR3 is 14 residues long. V lost 0 bases and J 5 bases, leaving 11 bases between the germline ends. The germline V gene encodes CDR1 SGDLS and CDR2 YYNGEE. CDR3 in amino acids: CASSVGPGHYGYTF. In DNA, the CDR3 is TGTGCCAGCAGCGTAGGACCAGGCCATTATGGCTACACCTTC.

V usage is TRBV7-9 and J usage is TRBJ1-2; D is unresolved. The germline V and J ends were trimmed by 1 base and 7 bases, with 13 bases remaining between them. The CDR3 contains 14 residues. From germline, CDR1 is SEHNR and CDR2 FQNEAQ (reference sequence). CDR3: CASSLVAGGLGYTF. CDR3 nucleotides: TGTGCCAGCAGCTTAGTGGCAGGAGGACTTGGCTACACCTTC.

The table lists this clone with a count of one. The chain recombines TRBV19 with TRBJ1-6; TRBD1 aligns across 9 bases. After removal of 5 bases from V and 8 bases from J, the junction contained 4 bases not matched to a gene. CDR1 LNHDA and CDR2 SQIVND come from the germline V gene (reference sequence). CDR3 length equals 14 residues. Here the CDR3 DNA reads TGTGCCAGTAGTCCGGGACAGGGCTATTCACCCCTCCACTTT. Translation: CASSPGQGYSPLHF.

V usage is TRBV6-2 or TRBV6-3 and J usage is TRBJ2-7, with D tentatively TRBD1 (6 bases). With 6 bases removed from V and 1 base from J, the gap between germline ends came to 13 bases. Germline CDR1 reads MNHEY; CDR2 reads SVGEGT. CDR3 size: 14 residues. The CDR3 is CASSRTAVSYEQYF. The CDR3 bases are TGTGCCAGCAGCCGGACAGCCGTGTCCTACGAGCAGTACTTC.